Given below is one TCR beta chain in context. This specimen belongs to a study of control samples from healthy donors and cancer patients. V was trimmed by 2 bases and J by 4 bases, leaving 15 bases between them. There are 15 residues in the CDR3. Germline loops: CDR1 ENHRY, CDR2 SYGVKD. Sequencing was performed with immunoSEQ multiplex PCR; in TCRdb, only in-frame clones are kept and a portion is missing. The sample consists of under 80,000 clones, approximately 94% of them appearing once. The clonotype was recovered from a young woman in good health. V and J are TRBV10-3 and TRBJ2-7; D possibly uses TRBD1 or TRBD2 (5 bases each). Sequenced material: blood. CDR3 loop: CAISEPGATPYEQYF. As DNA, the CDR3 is TGTGCCATCAGTGAGCCCGGGGCAACTCCTTACGAGCAGTACTTC.